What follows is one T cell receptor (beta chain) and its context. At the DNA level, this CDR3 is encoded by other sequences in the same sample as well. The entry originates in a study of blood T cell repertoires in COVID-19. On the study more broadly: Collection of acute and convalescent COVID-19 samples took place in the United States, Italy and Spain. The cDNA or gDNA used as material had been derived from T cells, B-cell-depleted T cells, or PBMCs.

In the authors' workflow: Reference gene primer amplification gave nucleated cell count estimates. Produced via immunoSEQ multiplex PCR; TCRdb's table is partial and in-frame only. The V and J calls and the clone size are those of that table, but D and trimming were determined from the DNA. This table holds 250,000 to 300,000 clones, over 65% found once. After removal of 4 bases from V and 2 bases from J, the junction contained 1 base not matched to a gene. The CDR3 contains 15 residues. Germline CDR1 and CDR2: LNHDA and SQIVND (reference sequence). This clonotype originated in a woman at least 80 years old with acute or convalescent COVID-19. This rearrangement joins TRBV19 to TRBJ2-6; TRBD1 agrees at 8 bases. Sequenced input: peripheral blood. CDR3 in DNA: TGTGCCAGTAGTACCAGGGGGCCTGGGGCCAACGTCCTGACTTTC. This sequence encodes CASSTRGPGANVLTF.